This is a list of T cell receptor beta chains from one sample in a study of T cells in Graves' hyperthyroidism and ophthalmopathy. MiXCR was run by TCRdb on the multiplex PCR reads, yielding one entry per CDR3 protein. The table records about 600,000 distinct CDR3 sequences, 16% of them present only once. Sequencing used blood. The receptors stem from a woman in her thirties or forties with Graves' ophthalmopathy. The CDR3 runs from the conserved cysteine through the conserved F or W.

v_call: TRBV2; j_call: TRBJ2-4; cdr3_aa: CASSYDAGTPGGDIQYF
v_call: TRBV7-9; j_call: TRBJ2-7; cdr3_aa: CASSPHRSMGYEQYF
v_call: TRBV29-1; j_call: TRBJ2-7; cdr3_aa: CSVVSGGDEQYF
v_call: TRBV29-1; j_call: TRBJ2-4; cdr3_aa: CSVELVSGSSKNIQYF
v_call: TRBV5-1; j_call: TRBJ1-2; cdr3_aa: CASSWGSAVSYGYTF
v_call: TRBV28; j_call: TRBJ2-3; cdr3_aa: CATHRDNTDTQYF
v_call: TRBV2; j_call: TRBJ2-3; cdr3_aa: CASRADTQYF
v_call: TRBV2; j_call: TRBJ2-1; cdr3_aa: CARGGAGNNEQFF
v_call: TRBV18; j_call: TRBJ2-5; cdr3_aa: CASSPPGRTAYQETQYF
v_call: TRBV29-1; j_call: TRBJ2-1; cdr3_aa: CSVDQGGNEQFF
v_call: TRBV7-9; j_call: TRBJ1-2; cdr3_aa: CASSYLLPGTGEIYGYTF
v_call: TRBV20-1; j_call: TRBJ2-7; cdr3_aa: CSARDPGQGAGYEQYF
v_call: TRBV20-1; j_call: TRBJ2-1; cdr3_aa: CSAPSRGRSYNEQFF
v_call: TRBV5-1; j_call: TRBJ2-3; cdr3_aa: CASSSRDSSRDTQYF
v_call: TRBV6-1; j_call: TRBJ1-1; cdr3_aa: CASGQGFVAFF
v_call: TRBV5-1; j_call: TRBJ2-1; cdr3_aa: CASSSRDFSSYNEQFF
v_call: TRBV28; j_call: TRBJ2-5; cdr3_aa: CASSHTGGGKTQYF
v_call: TRBV10-3; j_call: TRBJ2-1; cdr3_aa: CAIYGGPSYNEQFF
v_call: TRBV5-1; j_call: TRBJ1-1; cdr3_aa: CASRRENTEAFF
v_call: TRBV6-1; j_call: TRBJ2-1; cdr3_aa: CASAIGGRSYNEQFF
v_call: TRBV20-1; j_call: TRBJ1-2; cdr3_aa: CSARDEGGGRLHYYGYTF
v_call: TRBV6-1; j_call: TRBJ2-7; cdr3_aa: CASSDSAGGSSYEQYF
v_call: TRBV30; j_call: TRBJ2-3; cdr3_aa: CAWSVLAGTDTQYF
v_call: TRBV20-1; j_call: TRBJ1-6; cdr3_aa: CSATEANSPLHF
v_call: TRBV20-1; j_call: TRBJ1-4; cdr3_aa: CSARGVWNEKLFF
v_call: TRBV5-1; j_call: TRBJ2-1; cdr3_aa: CASSLGQQRHEQFF
v_call: TRBV12-5; j_call: TRBJ1-4; cdr3_aa: CASGLVSGAGEKLFF
v_call: TRBV12-3/TRBV12-4; j_call: TRBJ2-7; cdr3_aa: CASSPGGGDEQYF
v_call: TRBV7-9; j_call: TRBJ2-3; cdr3_aa: CASSVRQGARTDTQYF
v_call: TRBV20-1; j_call: TRBJ1-4; cdr3_aa: CSARAPPTNEKLFF
v_call: TRBV18; j_call: TRBJ2-7; cdr3_aa: CASSNQGSHEQYF
v_call: TRBV2; j_call: TRBJ2-1; cdr3_aa: CASSVLAVYNEQFF
v_call: TRBV4-1; j_call: TRBJ2-7; cdr3_aa: CASSQDRGGYEQYF
v_call: TRBV11-2; j_call: TRBJ2-3; cdr3_aa: CATSNEGGSTDTQYF
v_call: TRBV5-1; j_call: TRBJ1-1; cdr3_aa: CASSLRVATTEAFF
v_call: TRBV7-9; j_call: TRBJ2-5; cdr3_aa: CASSPRDSGEETQYF
v_call: TRBV10-2; j_call: TRBJ2-1; cdr3_aa: CASRGGQGNNEQFF
v_call: TRBV20-1; j_call: TRBJ1-3; cdr3_aa: CSARQSRGNTIYF
v_call: TRBV4-1; j_call: TRBJ2-5; cdr3_aa: CASSQDFDSWYQETQYF
v_call: TRBV6-1; j_call: TRBJ1-5; cdr3_aa: CASSVQGWEEPQHF